The 19 T cell receptor beta chains in this list originate from one sample, sequenced in a study of blood T cell repertoires in COVID-19. Profiled with immunoSEQ multiplex PCR; TCRdb holds only in-frame clones, not every one. This table has over 50,000 clones, more than 75% appearing once. Sequencing was performed on peripheral blood. The receptors come from a human donor in a cohort sampled during active COVID-19.

This sequence joins TRBV5-1 and TRBJ2-1; D is undetermined. CDR1 SGHRS and CDR2 YFSETQ come from the germline V gene. Between the trimmed V and J ends, which lost 2 bases and 5 bases, there was a span of 17 bases. CDR3 length equals 16 residues. The chain's CDR3 is CASSFDTTTENNEQFF. The CDR3 coding sequence is TGCGCCAGCAGCTTTGATACGACAACCGAGAACAATGAGCAGTTCTTC.

The genes are TRBV3-1 (or the pseudogene TRBV3-2) and TRBJ1-2, with D tentatively TRBD1 (5 bases). In germline, CDR1 is LGHDT, CDR2 YNNKEL (reference sequence). The CDR3 spans 14 residues. Deletions cut 1 base from V and 4 bases from J, with 10 bases between. The CDR3 nucleotides are TGTGCCAGCAGCCAAGGCAGGGCCGGCTATGGCTACACCTTC. Translating it yields CASSQGRAGYGYTF.

The gene calls are TRBV19 and TRBJ2-2, with D hard to call. The germline CDR1 and CDR2 sequences are LNHDA and SQIVND (reference sequence). The CDR3 is 14 amino acids. V was pared by 3 bases and J by 6 bases, with 11 bases between. The chain's CDR3 is CASSIRLHSGELFF. In nucleotides, the CDR3 is TGTGCCAGTAGTATTCGACTTCACTCCGGGGAGCTGTTTTTT. The entire variable domain, with the rest obtained from reference TRBV19 and TRBJ2-2, is as follows: DGGITQSPKYLFRKEGQNVTLSCEQNLNHDAMYWYRQDPGQGLRLIYYSQIVNDFQKGDIAEGYSVSREKKESFPLTVTSAQKNPTAFYLCASSIRLHSGELFFGEGSRLTVL.

V gene TRBV9 combines with J gene TRBJ2-1; D unclear. Trimming removed 4 bases from V and 5 bases from J, with 19 bases in between. The CDR3 runs 16 residues. Germline V CDR1 and CDR2: SGDLS, YYNGEE. CDR3 DNA sequence: TGTGCCAGCAGCCCTGCAGTTGGCTCAGCGAACAATGAGCAGTTCTTC. Translated, it gives CASSPAVGSANNEQFF.

The chain recombines TRBV19 with TRBJ2-1; tentatively, D is TRBD1 (5 bases). This CDR3 has 12 amino acids. Per germline, CDR1 LNHDA and CDR2 SQIVND (reference sequence). With 4 bases removed from V and 8 bases from J, the gap between germline ends came to 9 bases. The CDR3 DNA reads as TGTGCCAGTAGTACAGGGATTTATGAGCAGTTCTTC. It translates to CASSTGIYEQFF.

V gene TRBV29-1 combines with J gene TRBJ1-2; the match to TRBD1 covers 10 bases. The CDR3 totals 12 residues. J gave up 7 bases and V 7 bases, and 6 bases lay outside the gene matches. Germline V CDR1 and CDR2: SQVTM, ANQGSEA. The DNA of the CDR3 is TGCAGCGGGGGACAGGGGTCTGTTGGCTACACCTTC. The encoded protein is CSGGQGSVGYTF.

The V call is TRBV28, the J call TRBJ2-7; 7 positions match TRBD1. V dropped 5 bases and J dropped 3; count of bases not matched to a gene: 16. CDR1 is MDHEN, CDR2 SYDVKM, per germline. The length of the CDR3 is 17 residues. CDR3 sequence reads: CASSKQPGTVFVYEQYF. CDR3 nucleotide sequence: TGTGCCAGCAGTAAACAACCCGGGACAGTTTTTGTCTACGAGCAGTACTTC.

The genes are TRBV13 and TRBJ2-7; 9 nucleotides agree with TRBD1. The CDR3 sequence is 12 residues long. The J segment lost 4 bases and the V segment lost 5 bases, leaving 0 bases of the junction unmatched. The germline CDR1 and CDR2 sequences are PRHDT and FYEKMQ (reference sequence). DNA of the CDR3: TGTGCCAGCAGCGGACAGGGGTACGAGCAGTACTTC. The encoded protein is CASSGQGYEQYF.

The rearrangement links TRBV3-1 (or the pseudogene TRBV3-2) to TRBJ2-7; D unclear. Trimming removed 1 base at V and 6 bases at J, with 19 bases between. This CDR3 comprises 16 residues. The germline V gene has CDR1 LGHDT and CDR2 YNNKEL (reference sequence). CDR3 residues: CASSQVTLTSSFEQYF. The CDR3 nucleotides read TGTGCCAGCAGCCAAGTTACCCTGACTTCGAGTTTCGAGCAGTACTTC.

The chain uses TRBV6-5 and TRBJ1-5, with D unclear. CDR1 and CDR2 (germline): MNHEY, SVGAGI. V dropped 8 bases and J dropped 2 bases, with 10 bases sitting between them. The CDR3 covers 13 residues. CDR3 loop: CASRPGGNQPQHF. The CDR3 bases are TGTGCCAGCCGACCCGGGGGCAATCAGCCCCAGCATTTT.

This clone was counted a single time. J is TRBJ1-5 and V is TRBV18; tentative D call: TRBD1 (5 bases). V was trimmed by 2 bases and J by 6 bases, leaving 11 bases between them. The V gene's germline CDR1 is KGHSH and CDR2 LQKENI. The length of the CDR3 is 14 residues. The CDR3 DNA sequence: TGTGCCAGCTCACCATTCCAGGGCACTCAGCCCCAGCATTTT. Protein product: CASSPFQGTQPQHF.

This clone was recorded a few times. The CDR3 reads CASSRQSGTSGYDNEQFF. For the CDR3, the DNA is TGCGCCAGCAGCCGACAATCCGGGACTAGCGGTTACGACAATGAGCAGTTCTTC. The chain uses TRBV4-1 and TRBJ2-1, with 11 bases aligning to TRBD2. The V gene's germline CDR1 is MGHRA and CDR2 YSYEKL. The CDR3 extends over 18 amino acids. V dropped 4 bases and J dropped 5; count of bases not matched to a gene: 13.

This chain joins TRBV7-2 and TRBJ2-1, with no clear D. V was clipped by 3 bases and J by 5 bases, with 8 bases between them. The CDR3 is made up of 13 amino acids. Looked up from germline, CDR1 is SGHTA and CDR2 is FQGNSA. CDR3: CASSFYVDNEQFF. The DNA for the CDR3 is TGTGCCAGCAGCTTCTATGTCGACAATGAGCAGTTCTTC.

The V call is TRBV29-1, the J call TRBJ1-3; D may be TRBD1 (5 bases). Germline V lookup: CDR1 SQVTM, CDR2 ANQGSEA. This CDR3 is 12 amino acids long. V was cut by 6 bases and J by 8 bases, with 14 bases left in between. CDR3 DNA: TGCAGCGTGGGGGGACCGAGGGACACCATATATTTT. Translated: CSVGGPRDTIYF. Filled out from reference TRBV29-1 and TRBJ1-3, the complete variable domain reads SAVISQKPSRDICQRGTSLTIQCQVDSQVTMMFWYRQQPGQSLTLIATANQGSEATYESGFVIDKFPISRPNLTFSTLTVSNMSPEDSSIYLCSVGGPRDTIYFGEGSWLTVV.

In its sample, this clone was seen once. This chain joins TRBV18 and TRBJ1-3; TRBD1 aligns across 8 bases. This CDR3 is 15 amino acids long. The V and J ends lost 3 bases and 4 bases, in that order; junction bases with no gene match: 5. Germline CDR1 is KGHSH and CDR2 is LQKENI. The CDR3 here is CASSPLQGEGNTIYF. The CDR3 DNA reads as TGTGCCAGCTCACCGCTACAGGGGGAAGGAAACACCATATATTTT.

J is TRBJ2-5 and V is TRBV24-1; TRBD2 matches at 7 bases. V dropped 8 bases and J dropped 3; count of bases not matched to a gene: 8. There are 14 residues in the CDR3. CDR1 and CDR2 (germline): KGHDR, SFDVKD. Here the CDR3 reads CATTSASGKETQYF. The CDR3 DNA follows: TGTGCCACCACCTCGGCTAGCGGCAAAGAGACCCAGTACTTC.

In DNA form, the CDR3 reads TGTGCCAGCAGCATGGGACAGGGGAGGTCCTACTCCTACGAGCAGTACTTC. Translated: CASSMGQGRSYSYEQYF. The rearrangement links TRBV5-4 to TRBJ2-7; TRBD1 matches at 10 bases. Germline CDR1 is SGHNT and CDR2 is YYREEE (reference sequence). This CDR3 spans 17 amino acids. J gave up 0 bases and V 4 bases, and 10 bases lay outside the gene matches.

The chain recombines TRBV4-3 with TRBJ2-2, with TRBD2 as a possible D gene (5 bases). The germline V and J ends were trimmed by 1 base and 7 bases, with 7 bases remaining between them. The CDR3 runs to 13 residues. Germline V gene sequence: CDR1 LGHNA, CDR2 YSLEER. The CDR3: CASSQVRVGELFF. DNA for the CDR3: TGCGCCAGCAGCCAAGTGCGGGTCGGGGAGCTGTTTTTT.

Points on this clone: Other DNA sequences in the sample encode the same CDR3. In DNA form, the CDR3 reads TGCGCCAGCAGCTTGACAGGGAACACTGAAGCTTTCTTT. Protein sequence: CASSLTGNTEAFF. The V gene is TRBV5-1, the J gene TRBJ1-1; D is perhaps TRBD1 (5 bases). CDR1 is SGHRS and CDR2 is YFSETQ in the germline V gene. V shed 1 base and J shed 1 base, with 5 bases lying between them. This CDR3 spans 13 amino acids. Looking up the rest from reference TRBV5-1 and TRBJ1-1 gives the full variable domain: KAGVTQTPRYLIKTRGQQVTLSCSPISGHRSVSWYQQTPGQGLQFLFEYFSETQRNKGNFPGRFSGRQFSNSRSEMNVSTLELGDSALYLCASSLTGNTEAFFGQGTRLTVV.